This section outlines one TCR beta chain sequence together with its context. Time point here: pre-treatment sample, taken before nivolumab and TIL therapy. The record originates from a study of TIL therapy for anti-PD-1-resistant metastatic lung cancer. The germline V gene encodes CDR1 SGHNT and CDR2 YYREEE (reference sequence). CDR3 length: 14 amino acids. Trimming pared 4 bases from V and 0 bases from J, leaving 8 bases between. The libraries were made with immunoSEQ v3. The assay was immunoSEQ multiplex PCR, and TCRdb's table has in-frame clones only and misses some. Of about 55,000 clones detected, around four fifths appear once; the ten largest clones hold roughly 3%.

The chain is built from TRBV5-4 and TRBJ2-4; no definite D call. The TCR comes from a person between 25 and 80 years old with non-small cell lung cancer. Sample: blood, taken at baseline. The CDR3 region is CASSPTLAKNIQYF. CDR3 nucleotide sequence: TGTGCCAGCAGCCCGACCCTAGCCAAAAACATTCAGTACTTC.